This T cell receptor beta chain was retrieved from a study of cytotoxic CD8 clonotypes in ibrutinib-treated CLL. Findings of the study overall: Baseline clonality exceeded age-matched healthy donors and tracked circulating CD8+ T-cell counts.

The method was immunoSEQ multiplex PCR; TCRdb's version includes in-frame clones alone and lacks a portion of them. The data contain around 140,000 clones, over 75% of them singletons. From germline, CDR1 is MGHRA and CDR2 YSYEKL. V was trimmed by 0 bases and J by 0 bases, leaving 15 bases between them. The CDR3 runs 18 residues. As to this clone: The target antigen is unknown.

Sequencing used PBMCs, obtained after 24 months of ibrutinib treatment. This chain joins TRBV4-1 and TRBJ2-1, with unresolved D. The clonotype was recovered from a human donor with chronic lymphocytic leukemia. CDR3 protein: CASSQEVAGRRSYNEQFF. The DNA for the CDR3 is TGCGCCAGCAGCCAAGAAGTTGCCGGGCGGCGCTCCTACAATGAGCAGTTCTTC.